One and the same sample provided the 23 T cell receptor beta chains below, sequenced in a study of CD8+ T cells in alopecia areata. Treatment denoted: oral pan-JAK inhibitor, 5-10 mg twice daily. cDNA prepared by RNA extraction and subsequent reverse transcription served as the template for sequencing. Clones were sequenced by immunoSEQ multiplex PCR, and TCRdb holds only the in-frame ones, with some missing. The sample records hundreds of thousands of clones, about 62% being singletons. The starting material was CD4+ T cells sorted from blood, obtained at week 52, from a patient treated with tofacitinib. Source of these receptors: a human donor with alopecia areata.

The chain's CDR3 is CAWGHGGVNTEAFF. Here the CDR3 DNA reads TGTGCCTGGGGTCACGGCGGGGTGAACACTGAAGCTTTCTTT. This rearrangement joins TRBV30 to TRBJ1-1; no definite D call. The germline gives CDR1 GTSNPN, CDR2 SVGIG (reference sequence). CDR3 length: 14 residues. V dropped 5 bases and J dropped 0 bases, with 13 bases sitting between them.

This clone was observed a handful of times. Other nucleotide sequences in the sample specify the same CDR3. This sequence joins TRBV29-1 and TRBJ2-3; D remains unclear. CDR1 and CDR2 (germline): SQVTM, ANQGSEA. The ends were cut back, 4 bases at V and 3 bases at J, with 2 bases in the middle. The CDR3 runs 10 residues. The CDR3 loop is CSVGTDTQYF. Here the CDR3 DNA reads TGCAGCGTTGGTACAGATACGCAGTATTTT.

The CDR3 loop reads CAWTRGLEAFF. The CDR3 nucleotides are TGTGCCTGGACCAGGGGCCTTGAAGCTTTCTTT. The chain combines TRBV30 with TRBJ1-1; D possibly corresponds to TRBD1 (6 bases). The CDR3 totals 11 residues. The germline V and J ends were trimmed by 4 bases and 7 bases, with 10 bases remaining between them. In germline, CDR1 is GTSNPN, CDR2 SVGIG (reference sequence).

J is TRBJ1-1 and V is TRBV6-5; no firm D call. V dropped 0 bases and J dropped 7 bases, with 6 bases sitting between them. CDR1 and CDR2 from the germline V gene are MNHEY and SVGAGI. The CDR3 sequence is 12 residues long. In nucleotides, the CDR3 is TGTGCCAGCAGTTACTCCGACGGTGAAGCTTTCTTT. It specifies CASSYSDGEAFF.

The chain links TRBV5-1 to TRBJ2-7; D not resolved. Trimming shortened V by 0 bases and J by 3 bases, and 10 bases separated the two germline ends. The germline gives CDR1 SGHRS, CDR2 YFSETQ. The CDR3 extends over 14 amino acids. The CDR3 here is CASSLATSFYEQYF. The CDR3 DNA is TGCGCCAGCAGCTTGGCAACCTCCTTCTACGAGCAGTACTTC.

The gene calls are TRBV5-1 and TRBJ2-6; TRBD1 is a possible D gene (5 bases). The V end lost 3 bases, the J end lost 2 bases, and 12 bases lay between the germline ends. The CDR3 totals 16 residues. The germline gives CDR1 SGHRS, CDR2 YFSETQ. This CDR3 is CASSSLQETGANVLTF. For the CDR3, the DNA is TGCGCCAGCAGCTCTTTACAGGAAACTGGGGCCAACGTCCTGACTTTC.

V usage is TRBV2 and J usage is TRBJ1-6; D gene unclear. Germline lookup yields CDR1 SNHLY and CDR2 FYNNEI. V lost 0 bases and J lost 7, with 10 bases in between. The CDR3 length is 15 residues. This CDR3 reads CASSEARVINSPLHF. The CDR3 nucleotides are TGTGCCAGCAGTGAAGCAAGGGTTATCAATTCACCCCTCCACTTT.

This clone was picked up a small number of times. The genes are TRBV5-6 and TRBJ2-1; D is uncertain. The V gene lost 1 base and the J gene lost 3 bases, with 11 bases spanning the gap. This CDR3 is 15 amino acids long. Germline loops: CDR1 SGHDT, CDR2 YYEEEE. For the CDR3, the DNA is TGTGCCAGCAGCTTGCAGCGTCTCTTCTACAATGAGCAGTTCTTC. Residues: CASSLQRLFYNEQFF.

The genes are TRBV6-1 and TRBJ2-3; D is uncertain. Looked up from germline, CDR1 is MNHNS and CDR2 is SASEGT. The CDR3 consists of 14 residues. V was clipped by 1 base and J by 1 base, with 6 bases between them. This CDR3 reads CASSEVARTDTQYF. In DNA form, the CDR3 reads TGTGCCAGCAGTGAAGTAGCCCGCACAGATACGCAGTATTTT.

The V call is TRBV7-9, the J call TRBJ2-6, with a tentative D call TRBD1 (6 bases). CDR1 and CDR2 (germline): SEHNR, FQNEAQ (reference sequence). Trimming pared 6 bases from V and 0 bases from J, leaving 12 bases between. CDR3 size: 16 residues. Here the CDR3 reads CASRNPGDSGANVLTF. In DNA, the CDR3 is TGTGCCAGCAGGAATCCAGGGGACTCTGGGGCCAACGTCCTGACTTTC.

This clone was detected a few times. V gene TRBV29-1 combines with J gene TRBJ2-2, with D perhaps matching TRBD1 (5 bases). Germline V gene lookup returns CDR1 SQVTM and CDR2 ANQGSEA. The V and J ends lost 5 bases and 6 bases respectively, with 16 bases between them. There are 14 residues in the CDR3. The CDR3 loop reads CSVSGPVGAGELFF. DNA for the CDR3: TGCAGCGTTTCTGGGCCGGTAGGGGCCGGGGAGCTGTTTTTT.

The chain is built from TRBV29-1 and TRBJ1-1; TRBD1 might be the D (5 bases). V was trimmed by 5 bases and J by 1 base, leaving 11 bases between them. CDR3 length equals 13 residues. CDR1 and CDR2 (germline): SQVTM, ANQGSEA. The CDR3 loop is CSVRQLANTEAFF. The CDR3 nucleotides read TGCAGCGTTCGACAGTTAGCGAACACTGAAGCTTTCTTT.

This chain uses TRBV6-5 with TRBJ2-7, with D unclear. The V and J ends lost 7 bases and 5 bases respectively, with 12 bases between them. The CDR3 extends over 12 amino acids. Germline loops: CDR1 MNHEY, CDR2 SVGAGI. The CDR3 nucleotides read TGTGCCAGCACCGCGGAATCCAACGAGCAGTACTTC. This encodes CASTAESNEQYF.

V is TRBV29-1 and J is TRBJ2-7; TRBD2 matches 9 bases. This CDR3 has 13 amino acids. V was clipped by 7 bases and J by 0 bases; unmatched bases: 4. Per the germline V gene, CDR1 is SQVTM and CDR2 is ANQGSEA. DNA of the CDR3: TGCAGCGGCCTAGCGGGGAGCTCCTACGAGCAGTACTTC. It is translated as CSGLAGSSYEQYF.

The genes are TRBV7-4 and TRBJ1-1; 9 positions match TRBD1. Germline CDR1 reads SGHVT; CDR2 reads SQSDAQ. Trimming took 5 bases from V and 4 from J; bases not matched to a gene: 14. The length of the CDR3 is 17 residues. CDR3 bases: TGTGCCAGCAGCCCACGCCGGGACAGGGTTGATAGCACTGAAGCTTTCTTT. This sequence encodes CASSPRRDRVDSTEAFF.

This clone was seen more than once but under ten times. The rearrangement uses TRBV2 and TRBJ2-3; D is possibly TRBD1 (7 bases). Germline V gene lookup returns CDR1 SNHLY and CDR2 FYNNEI. Trimming stripped 3 bases from V and 4 bases from J, with 14 bases between. CDR3 length: 15 residues. CDR3 nucleotides: TGTGCCAGCAGTGAGGAGGGGGCTGGCGCAGATACGCAGTATTTT. Translating gives CASSEEGAGADTQYF.

The chain couples TRBV20-1 to TRBJ1-4, with D uncertain. V was pared by 1 base and J by 10 bases, with 4 bases between. CDR3 size: 10 residues. Germline CDR1 DFQATT, CDR2 SNEGSKA (reference sequence). This CDR3 reads CSARGGKLFF. CDR3 DNA sequence: TGCAGTGCTAGAGGAGGAAAACTGTTTTTT.

This clone was counted only a few times. The chain employs TRBV7-9 and TRBJ2-5; perhaps TRBD2 as D (6 bases). The germline V gene has CDR1 SEHNR and CDR2 FQNEAQ (reference sequence). This CDR3 spans 16 amino acids. The V and J ends lost 5 bases and 2 bases respectively, with 18 bases between them. In DNA, the CDR3 is TGTGCCAGCAGCCCCTCGCAGCTCGGGGGTCAAGAGACCCAGTACTTC. Its translation: CASSPSQLGGQETQYF.

This clone was observed a handful of times. The chain carries TRBV29-1 and TRBJ2-5; 8 nucleotides align to TRBD2. This CDR3 contains 14 residues. Germline V lookup: CDR1 SQVTM, CDR2 ANQGSEA. After removal of 5 bases from V and 4 bases from J, the junction contained 9 bases not matched to a gene. The CDR3 nucleotides are TGCAGCGTTACTCCGGGACTAGTAAGAGAGACCCAGTACTTC. Encoded protein: CSVTPGLVRETQYF. The whole variable domain, filled in from reference TRBV29-1 and TRBJ2-5, reads SAVISQKPSRDICQRGTSLTIQCQVDSQVTMMFWYRQQPGQSLTLIATANQGSEATYESGFVIDKFPISRPNLTFSTLTVSNMSPEDSSIYLCSVTPGLVRETQYFGPGTRLLVL.

The chain joins TRBV13 to TRBJ2-6; TRBD1 might be the D (5 bases). CDR1 PRHDT and CDR2 FYEKMQ come from the germline V gene (reference sequence). Between the trimmed V and J ends, which lost 5 bases and 2 bases, there was a span of 16 bases. CDR3 length equals 17 residues. CDR3 in amino acids: CASSPERGMAGANVLTF. CDR3 DNA: TGTGCCAGCAGCCCCGAAAGGGGTATGGCTGGGGCCAACGTCCTGACTTTC.

This clone was found a few times. The genes are TRBV13 and TRBJ1-2; 9 bases are shared with TRBD1. V trimming: 1 base; J trimming: 4 bases; junction bases outside the gene matches: 4. CDR1 PRHDT and CDR2 FYEKMQ come from the germline V gene (reference sequence). The CDR3 sequence is 15 residues long. This chain's CDR3 is CASSLVGTGSYGYTF. DNA for the CDR3: TGTGCCAGCAGCTTAGTTGGGACAGGGAGCTATGGCTACACCTTC. The complete variable domain, with remaining parts taken from reference TRBV13 and TRBJ1-2, reads AAGVIQSPRHLIKEKRETATLKCYPIPRHDTVYWYQQGPGQDPQFLISFYEKMQSDKGSIPDRFSAQQFSDYHSELNMSSLELGDSALYFCASSLVGTGSYGYTFGSGTRLTVV.

This rearrangement joins TRBV9 to TRBJ2-5; 8 bases fit TRBD2. Germline V gene lookup returns CDR1 SGDLS and CDR2 YYNGEE. The V segment lost 0 bases and the J segment 2 bases; nucleotides outside the gene matches: 6. This CDR3 has 16 residues. The CDR3 DNA reads as TGTGCCAGCAGCGTAGGGTCGGGGGGGCAACAAGAGACCCAGTACTTC. This translates into CASSVGSGGQQETQYF.

The chain uses TRBV29-1 and TRBJ2-5; 7 bases map to TRBD1. CDR1 SQVTM and CDR2 ANQGSEA come from the germline V gene. The CDR3 is 13 residues long. J lost 4 bases, V lost 7 bases, and 9 bases had no gene match. The CDR3 reads CSESGTAGETQYF. CDR3 bases: TGCAGCGAATCCGGGACAGCCGGAGAGACCCAGTACTTC.